This T cell receptor beta chain emerged from a study of cytomegalovirus exposure and HLA in healthy donors. Points from the study as a whole: The investigators catalogued under 200 TCR beta chains as cytomegalovirus-associated. Reportedly, TCR beta sequences accurately predicted HLA-A and HLA-B alleles in most subjects.

A remark on this clone: The antigen is not known.

Participants comprised healthy donors of bone marrow. This CDR3 has 16 residues. V lost 2 bases and J lost 1, with 14 bases in between. From germline, CDR1 is MNHEY and CDR2 SVGAGI. Researchers ran the PCR with 60 Vbeta and 13 Jbeta primers. Using immunoSEQ multiplex PCR, the repertoire was profiled, and TCRdb retains in-frame clones only, with some absent. This repertoire shows more than 95,000 clones, 70% to 85% found once; its top ten account for over 4.5%. Sequenced input: PBMCs. The rearrangement uses TRBV6-5 and TRBJ1-1; D not resolved. The receptor was isolated from a woman younger than 30 in good health and CMV-seropositive. The chain's CDR3 is CASSYGGGVRNTEAFF. The CDR3 bases are TGTGCCAGCAGTTACGGAGGCGGGGTAAGGAACACTGAAGCTTTCTTT.